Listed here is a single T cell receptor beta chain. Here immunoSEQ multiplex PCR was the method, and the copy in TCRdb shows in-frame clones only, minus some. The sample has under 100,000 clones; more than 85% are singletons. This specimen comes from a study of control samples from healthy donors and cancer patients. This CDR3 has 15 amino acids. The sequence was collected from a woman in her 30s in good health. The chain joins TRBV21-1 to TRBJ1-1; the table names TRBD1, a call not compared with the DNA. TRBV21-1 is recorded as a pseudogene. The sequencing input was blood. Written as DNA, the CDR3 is TGTGCCAGCAGCCGAGGGGGCCGGAGGAACACTGAAGCTTTCTTT. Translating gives CASSRGGRRNTEAFF.